This T cell receptor beta chain was found in a study of CXCR3-negative and CXCR3-positive naive CD8 T cells. UMI-tagged TRB cDNA libraries were built via 5' RACE. TCRdb re-called the 5' RACE reads and gives one entry per CDR3 protein, without DNA. The listing contains about 98,000 distinct CDR3 sequences. Comment on this clonotype: What it binds is not known.

General study findings and limits: Memory cells differed in TRBV-TRBJ usage, but naive CXCR3-negative and CXCR3-positive cells had similar usage. TCR strength was inferred from TRB CDR3 properties, while surface CD5 was comparable between naive subsets. CXCR3-positive naive cells had more hydrophobic TRB CDR3s than CXCR3-negative naive cells.

The CDR3 covers 15 residues. Germline CDR1 is SEHNR and CDR2 is FQNEAQ (reference sequence). Using triplicate sorts, 300,000 or so cells were collected each time from every CD8+ T cell subset. CD45RO-CCR7+CD27+CD95- defined naive CD8+ T cells. The rearrangement links TRBV7-9 to TRBJ2-1; TCRdb names TRBD1, which stays unverified in the absence of DNA. Sequences were obtained from naive CXCR3+ CD8+ T cells from blood. Subset specified: CD45RO-CCR7+CD27+CD95- naive CD8+ T cells expressing CXCR3 (TNR3+). The receptor comes from a human donor in good health. Some clones in this sample may be carry-over from other donors' samples. The CDR3 sequence: CASSLGDRGINEQFF.